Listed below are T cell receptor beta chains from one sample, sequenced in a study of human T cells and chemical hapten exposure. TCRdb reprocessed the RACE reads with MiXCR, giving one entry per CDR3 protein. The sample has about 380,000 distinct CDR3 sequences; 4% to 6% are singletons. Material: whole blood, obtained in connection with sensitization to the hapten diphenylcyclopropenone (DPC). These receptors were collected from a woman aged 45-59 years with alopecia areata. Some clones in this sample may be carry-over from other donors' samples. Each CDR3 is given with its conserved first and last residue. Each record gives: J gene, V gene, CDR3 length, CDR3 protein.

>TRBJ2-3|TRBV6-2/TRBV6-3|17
CASRSPRTSGKINTQYF
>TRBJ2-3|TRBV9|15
CASSPGSSSTDTQYF
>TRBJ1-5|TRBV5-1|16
CASSPGGGLDNQPQHF
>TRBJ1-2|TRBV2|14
CASSSGQGTYGYTF
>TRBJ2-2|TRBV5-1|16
CASSSAGGSDTGELFF
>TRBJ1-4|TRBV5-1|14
CASSHRIPNEKLFF
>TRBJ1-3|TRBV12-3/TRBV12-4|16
CASSLGTVFSGNTIYF
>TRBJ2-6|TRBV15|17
CATSRPQGASGANVLTF
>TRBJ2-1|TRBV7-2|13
CASSLLSENEQFF
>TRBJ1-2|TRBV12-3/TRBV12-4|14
CASSHRGGHYGYTF
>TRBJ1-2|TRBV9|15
CASSGRGPRTYGYTF
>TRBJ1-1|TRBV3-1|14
CASSHGDRLTEAFF
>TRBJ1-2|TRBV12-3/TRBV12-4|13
CASSLAGRDGYTF
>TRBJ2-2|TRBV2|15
CASSARSFTTGELFF
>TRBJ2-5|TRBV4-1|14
CASSRGTSVETQYF
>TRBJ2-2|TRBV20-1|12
CSALQGPGELFF
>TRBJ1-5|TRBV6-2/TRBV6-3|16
CASSSPKNRGDQPQHF
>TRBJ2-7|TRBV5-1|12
CASSWTGAEQYF
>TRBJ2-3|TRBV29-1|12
CSVDEGLDTQYF
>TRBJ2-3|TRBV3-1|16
CASSQWISTSADTQYF
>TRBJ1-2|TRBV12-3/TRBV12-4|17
CASSLRHLFGGNYGYTF
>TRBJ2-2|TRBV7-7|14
CASSLGRGTGELFF
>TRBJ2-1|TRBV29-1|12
CSVGQLYNEQFF
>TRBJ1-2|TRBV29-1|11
CGAPVGYGYTF
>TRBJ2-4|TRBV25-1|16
CASIGWREGFGYIQYF
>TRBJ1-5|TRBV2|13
CASSKGGNQPQHF
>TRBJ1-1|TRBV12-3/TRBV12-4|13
CASSLKADTEAFF
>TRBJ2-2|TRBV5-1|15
CASSLPGGRTGELFF